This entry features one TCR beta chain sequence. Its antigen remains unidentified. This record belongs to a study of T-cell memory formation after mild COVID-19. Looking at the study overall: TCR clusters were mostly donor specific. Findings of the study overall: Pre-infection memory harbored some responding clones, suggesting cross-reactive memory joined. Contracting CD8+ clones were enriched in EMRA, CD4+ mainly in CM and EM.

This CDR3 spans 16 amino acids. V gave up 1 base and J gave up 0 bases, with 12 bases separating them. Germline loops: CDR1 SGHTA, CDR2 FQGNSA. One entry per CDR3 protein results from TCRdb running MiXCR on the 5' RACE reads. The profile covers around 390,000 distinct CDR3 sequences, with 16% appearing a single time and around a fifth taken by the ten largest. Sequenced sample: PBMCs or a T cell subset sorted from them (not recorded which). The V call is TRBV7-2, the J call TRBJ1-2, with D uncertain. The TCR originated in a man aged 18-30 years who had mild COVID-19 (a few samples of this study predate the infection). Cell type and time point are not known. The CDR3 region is CASSLGLVGSNYGYTF. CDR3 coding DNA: TGTGCCAGCAGCTTAGGGTTGGTCGGATCTAACTATGGCTACACCTTC.